The clone carrying this T cell receptor (beta chain) was recorded once. The junction departs from germline at one end; a sequencing error may be responsible. This sample is part of a study of OX40 agonist ivuxolimab in advanced cancers. This CDR3 spans 12 amino acids. CDR1 and CDR2 from the germline V gene are SGHDN and FVKESK. Profiled with immunoSEQ multiplex PCR; TCRdb holds only in-frame clones, not every one. The sample includes more than 80,000 clones, roughly nine tenths of them seen just once. This rearrangement joins TRBV14 to TRBJ2-7, with 7 bases identical to TRBD2. Here the sequenced sample was CD4+ or CD8+ T cells sorted from blood, taken in a trial of the OX40 agonist ivuxolimab. The TCR originated in an adult with an advanced solid tumor such as melanoma, head and neck, liver or kidney cancer. DNA of the CDR3: TGTGCCAGCAGCCAAGACCGACTAGCACAAGACTTC. It is translated as CASSQDRLAQDF.